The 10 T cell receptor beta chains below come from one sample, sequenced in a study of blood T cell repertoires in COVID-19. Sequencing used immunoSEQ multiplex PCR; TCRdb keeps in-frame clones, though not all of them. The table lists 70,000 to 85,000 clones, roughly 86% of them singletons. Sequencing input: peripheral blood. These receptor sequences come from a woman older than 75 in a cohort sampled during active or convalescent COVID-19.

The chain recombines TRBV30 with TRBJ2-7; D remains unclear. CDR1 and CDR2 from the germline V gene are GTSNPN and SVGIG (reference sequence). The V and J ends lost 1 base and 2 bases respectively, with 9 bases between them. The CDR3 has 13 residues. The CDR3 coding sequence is TGTGCCTGGAGTGGCCGGTCCGCCTACGAGCAGTACTTC. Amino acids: CAWSGRSAYEQYF.

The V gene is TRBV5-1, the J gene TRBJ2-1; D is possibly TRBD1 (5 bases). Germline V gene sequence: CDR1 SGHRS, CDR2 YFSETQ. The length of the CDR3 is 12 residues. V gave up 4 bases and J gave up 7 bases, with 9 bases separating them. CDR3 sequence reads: CASSPQGNEQFF. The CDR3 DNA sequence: TGCGCCAGCAGCCCGCAGGGTAATGAGCAGTTCTTC.

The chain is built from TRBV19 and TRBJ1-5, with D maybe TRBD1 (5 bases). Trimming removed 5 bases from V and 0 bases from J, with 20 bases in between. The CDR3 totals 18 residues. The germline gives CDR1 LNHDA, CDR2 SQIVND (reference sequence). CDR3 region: CASSARGLGDYSNQPQHF. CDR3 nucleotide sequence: TGTGCCAGTAGTGCTCGGGGACTCGGGGACTATAGCAATCAGCCCCAGCATTTT.

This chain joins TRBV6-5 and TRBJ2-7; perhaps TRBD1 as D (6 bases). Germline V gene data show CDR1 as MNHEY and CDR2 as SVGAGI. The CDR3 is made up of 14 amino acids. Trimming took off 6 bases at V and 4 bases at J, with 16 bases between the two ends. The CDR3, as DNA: TGTGCCAGCAGAGGGGGTTTACTAGGATACGAGCAGTACGTC. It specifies CASRGGLLGYEQYV.

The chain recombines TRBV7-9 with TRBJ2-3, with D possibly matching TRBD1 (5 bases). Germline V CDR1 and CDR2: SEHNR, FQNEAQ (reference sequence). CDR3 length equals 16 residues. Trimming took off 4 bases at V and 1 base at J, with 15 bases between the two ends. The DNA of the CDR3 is TGTGCCAGCAGCTCGACAGATGGCCAGCGCACAGATACGCAGTATTTT. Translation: CASSSTDGQRTDTQYF.

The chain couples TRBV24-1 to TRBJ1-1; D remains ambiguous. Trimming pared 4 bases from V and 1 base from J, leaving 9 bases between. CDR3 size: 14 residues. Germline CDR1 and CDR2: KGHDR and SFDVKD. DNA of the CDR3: TGTGCCACCAGTGACTCCTCGGGGAACACTGAAGCTTTCTTT. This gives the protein CATSDSSGNTEAFF.

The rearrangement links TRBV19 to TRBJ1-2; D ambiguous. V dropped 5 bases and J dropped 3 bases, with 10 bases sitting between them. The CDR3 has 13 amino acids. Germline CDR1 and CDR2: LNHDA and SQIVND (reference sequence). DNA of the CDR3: TGTGCCAGTAGTGCCGGGGTATACTATGGCTACACCTTC. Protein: CASSAGVYYGYTF. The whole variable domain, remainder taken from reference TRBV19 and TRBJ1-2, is DGGITQSPKYLFRKEGQNVTLSCEQNLNHDAMYWYRQDPGQGLRLIYYSQIVNDFQKGDIAEGYSVSREKKESFPLTVTSAQKNPTAFYLCASSAGVYYGYTFGSGTRLTVV.

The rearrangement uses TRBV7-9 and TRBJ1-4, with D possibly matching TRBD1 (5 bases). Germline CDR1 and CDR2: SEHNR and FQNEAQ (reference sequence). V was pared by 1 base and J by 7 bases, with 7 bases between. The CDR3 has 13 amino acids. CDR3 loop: CASSLGGVEKLFF. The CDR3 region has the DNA TGTGCCAGCAGCTTAGGGGGGGTTGAAAAACTGTTTTTT.

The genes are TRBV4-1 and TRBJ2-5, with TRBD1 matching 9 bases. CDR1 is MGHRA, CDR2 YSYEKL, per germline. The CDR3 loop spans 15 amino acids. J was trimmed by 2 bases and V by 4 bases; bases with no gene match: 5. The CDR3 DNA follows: TGCGCCAGCAGCCCACGGACAGGGGCACAAGAGACCCAGTACTTC. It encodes CASSPRTGAQETQYF.

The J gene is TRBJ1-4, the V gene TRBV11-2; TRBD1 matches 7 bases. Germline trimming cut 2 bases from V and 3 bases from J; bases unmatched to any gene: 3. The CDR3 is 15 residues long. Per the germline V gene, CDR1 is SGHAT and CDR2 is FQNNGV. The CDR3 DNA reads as TGTGCCAGCAGCTTAACAGGGGCCTCTAATGAAAAACTGTTTTTT. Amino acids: CASSLTGASNEKLFF.